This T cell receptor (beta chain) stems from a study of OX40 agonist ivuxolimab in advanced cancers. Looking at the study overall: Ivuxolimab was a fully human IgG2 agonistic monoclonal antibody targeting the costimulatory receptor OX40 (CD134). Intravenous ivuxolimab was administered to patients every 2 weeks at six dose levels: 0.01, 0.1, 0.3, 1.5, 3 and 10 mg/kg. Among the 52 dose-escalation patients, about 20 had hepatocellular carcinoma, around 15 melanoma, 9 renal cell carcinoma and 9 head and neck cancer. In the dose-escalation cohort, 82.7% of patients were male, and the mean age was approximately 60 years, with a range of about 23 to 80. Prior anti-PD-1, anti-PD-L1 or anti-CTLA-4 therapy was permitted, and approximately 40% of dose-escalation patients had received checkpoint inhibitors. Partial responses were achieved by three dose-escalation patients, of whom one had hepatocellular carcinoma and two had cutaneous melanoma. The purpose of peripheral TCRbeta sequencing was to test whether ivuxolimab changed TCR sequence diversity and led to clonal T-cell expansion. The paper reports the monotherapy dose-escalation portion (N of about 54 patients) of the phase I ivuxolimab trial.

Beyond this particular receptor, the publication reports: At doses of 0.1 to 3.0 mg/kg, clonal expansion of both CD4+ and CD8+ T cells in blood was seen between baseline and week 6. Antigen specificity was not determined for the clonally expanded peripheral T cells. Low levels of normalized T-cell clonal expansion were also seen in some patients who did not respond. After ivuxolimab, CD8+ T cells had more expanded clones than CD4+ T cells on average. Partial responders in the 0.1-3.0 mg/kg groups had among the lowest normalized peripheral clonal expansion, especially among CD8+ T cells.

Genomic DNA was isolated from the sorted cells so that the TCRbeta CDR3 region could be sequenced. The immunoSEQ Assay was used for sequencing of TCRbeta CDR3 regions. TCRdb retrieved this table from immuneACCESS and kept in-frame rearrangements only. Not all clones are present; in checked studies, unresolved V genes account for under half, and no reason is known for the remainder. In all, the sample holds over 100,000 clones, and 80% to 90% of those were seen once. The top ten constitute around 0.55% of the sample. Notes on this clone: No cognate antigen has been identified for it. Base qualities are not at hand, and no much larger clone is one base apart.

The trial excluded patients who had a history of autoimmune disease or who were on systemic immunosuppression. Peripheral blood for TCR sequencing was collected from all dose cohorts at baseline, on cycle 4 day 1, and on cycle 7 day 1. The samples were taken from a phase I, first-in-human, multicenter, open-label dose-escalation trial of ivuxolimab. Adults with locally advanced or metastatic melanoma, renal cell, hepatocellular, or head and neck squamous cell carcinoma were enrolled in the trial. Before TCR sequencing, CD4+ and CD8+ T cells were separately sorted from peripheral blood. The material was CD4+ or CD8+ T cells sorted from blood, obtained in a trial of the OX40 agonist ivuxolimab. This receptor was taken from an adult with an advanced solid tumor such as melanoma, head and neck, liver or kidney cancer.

The nucleotide sequence is TGTGCCAGTAGTTCCTCCGGGTTTAATCAGCCCCAGCATTTT. Translated, this gives CASSSSGFNQPQHF. Recombination connected TRBV19 to TRBJ1-5, with no confident D gene call. The CDR3 starts with the cysteine, ends with the phenylalanine, and has 14 residues. The entry retains the CDR3 DNA only, 42 bases that are in frame from base 1. CDR1 is given as LNHDA and CDR2 as SQIVND, both from the germline V gene (reference sequence). The junction shows trimming of 5 bases on V and 4 bases on J, plus 12 bases between the germline ends.